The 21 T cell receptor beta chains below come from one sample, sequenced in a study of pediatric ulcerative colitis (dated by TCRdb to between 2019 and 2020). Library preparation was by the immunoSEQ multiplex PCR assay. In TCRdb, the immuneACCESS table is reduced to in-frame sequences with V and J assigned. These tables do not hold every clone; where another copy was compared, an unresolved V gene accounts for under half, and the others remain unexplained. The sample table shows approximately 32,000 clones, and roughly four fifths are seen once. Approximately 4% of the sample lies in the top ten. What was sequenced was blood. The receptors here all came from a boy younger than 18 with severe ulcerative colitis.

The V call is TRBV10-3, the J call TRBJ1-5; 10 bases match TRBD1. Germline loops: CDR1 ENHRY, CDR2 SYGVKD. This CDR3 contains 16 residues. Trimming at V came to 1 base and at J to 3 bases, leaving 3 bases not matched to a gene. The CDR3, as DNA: TGTGCCATCAGTGAGTTAGACAGGGGGCCCAATCAGCCCCAGCATTTT. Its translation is CAISELDRGPNQPQHF.

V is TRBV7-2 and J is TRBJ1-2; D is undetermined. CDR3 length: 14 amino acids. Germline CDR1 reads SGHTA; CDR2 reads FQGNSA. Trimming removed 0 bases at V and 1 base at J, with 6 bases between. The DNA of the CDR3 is TGTGCCAGCAGCTTAGCGCAGGATAACTATGGCTACACCTTC. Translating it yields CASSLAQDNYGYTF.

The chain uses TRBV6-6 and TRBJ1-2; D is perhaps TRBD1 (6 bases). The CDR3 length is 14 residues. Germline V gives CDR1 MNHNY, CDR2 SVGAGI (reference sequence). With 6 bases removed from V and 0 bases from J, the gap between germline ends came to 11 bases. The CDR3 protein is CASRDSPANYGYTF. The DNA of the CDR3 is TGTGCCAGCAGGGACAGCCCAGCTAACTATGGCTACACCTTC.

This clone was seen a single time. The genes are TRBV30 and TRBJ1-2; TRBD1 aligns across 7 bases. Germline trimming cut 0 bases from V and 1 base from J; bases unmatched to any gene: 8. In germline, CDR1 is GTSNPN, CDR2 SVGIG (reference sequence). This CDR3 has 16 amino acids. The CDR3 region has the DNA TGTGCCTGGAGTGTTCTCGGACAGGCCTTTAACTATGGCTACACCTTC. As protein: CAWSVLGQAFNYGYTF.

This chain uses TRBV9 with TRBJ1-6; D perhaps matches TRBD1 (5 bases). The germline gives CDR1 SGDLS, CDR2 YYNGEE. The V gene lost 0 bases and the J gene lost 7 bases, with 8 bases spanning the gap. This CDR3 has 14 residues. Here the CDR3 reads CASSVDGANSPLHF. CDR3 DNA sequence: TGTGCCAGCAGCGTAGATGGGGCCAATTCACCCCTCCACTTT.

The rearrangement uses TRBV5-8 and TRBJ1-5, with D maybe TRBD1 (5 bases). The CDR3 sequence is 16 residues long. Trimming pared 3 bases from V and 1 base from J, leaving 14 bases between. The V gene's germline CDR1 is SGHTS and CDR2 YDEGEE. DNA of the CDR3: TGTGCCAGCAGCTCCTTCCGGTCAGGGAGCAATCAGCCCCAGCATTTT. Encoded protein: CASSSFRSGSNQPQHF.

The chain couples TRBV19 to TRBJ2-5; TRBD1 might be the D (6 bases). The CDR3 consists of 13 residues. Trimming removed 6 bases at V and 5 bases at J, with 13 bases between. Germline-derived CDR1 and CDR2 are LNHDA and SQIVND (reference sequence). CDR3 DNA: TGTGCCAGTAGAGGGGGTAATGGGGAGACCCAGTACTTC. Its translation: CASRGGNGETQYF.

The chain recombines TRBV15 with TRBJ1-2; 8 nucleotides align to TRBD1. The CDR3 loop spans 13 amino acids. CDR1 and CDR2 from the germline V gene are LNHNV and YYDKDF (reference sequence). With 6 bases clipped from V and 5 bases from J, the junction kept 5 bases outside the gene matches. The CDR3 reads CATSTTGVYGYTF. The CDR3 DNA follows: TGTGCCACCAGTACGACAGGGGTTTATGGCTACACCTTC.

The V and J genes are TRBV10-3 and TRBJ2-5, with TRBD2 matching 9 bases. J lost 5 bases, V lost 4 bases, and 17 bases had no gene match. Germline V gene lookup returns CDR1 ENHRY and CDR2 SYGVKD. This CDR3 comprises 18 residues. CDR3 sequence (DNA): TGTGCCATCAGTGCCCGGGGTAGCGGGGGACTCGCGGGGGAGACCCAGTACTTC. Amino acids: CAISARGSGGLAGETQYF.

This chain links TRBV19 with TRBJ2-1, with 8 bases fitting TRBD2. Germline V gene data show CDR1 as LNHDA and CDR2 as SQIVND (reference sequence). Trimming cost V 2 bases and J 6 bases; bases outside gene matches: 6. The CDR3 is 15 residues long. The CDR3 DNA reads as TGTGCCAGTAGTATAACGGGGGGGCTGGCCAATGAGCAGTTCTTC. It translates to CASSITGGLANEQFF.

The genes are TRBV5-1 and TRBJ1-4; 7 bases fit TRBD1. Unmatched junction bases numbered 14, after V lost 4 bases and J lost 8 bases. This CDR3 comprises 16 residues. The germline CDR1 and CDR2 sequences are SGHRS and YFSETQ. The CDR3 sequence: CASSPVPGGAFEKLFF. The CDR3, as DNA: TGCGCCAGCAGCCCCGTCCCAGGGGGAGCCTTCGAAAAACTGTTTTTT.

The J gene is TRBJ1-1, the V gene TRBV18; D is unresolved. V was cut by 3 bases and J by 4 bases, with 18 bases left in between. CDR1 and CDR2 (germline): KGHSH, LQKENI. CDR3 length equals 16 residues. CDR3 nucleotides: TGTGCCAGCTCACCTGGCACGTTGGATATAGGCACTGAAGCTTTCTTT. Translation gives CASSPGTLDIGTEAFF.

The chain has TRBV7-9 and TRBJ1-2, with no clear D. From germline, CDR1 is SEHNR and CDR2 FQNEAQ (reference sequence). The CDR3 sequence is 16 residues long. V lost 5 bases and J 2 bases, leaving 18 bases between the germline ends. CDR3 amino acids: CASSKAEASSNYGYTF. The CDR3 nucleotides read TGTGCCAGCAGCAAGGCAGAGGCCAGTTCGAACTATGGCTACACCTTC.

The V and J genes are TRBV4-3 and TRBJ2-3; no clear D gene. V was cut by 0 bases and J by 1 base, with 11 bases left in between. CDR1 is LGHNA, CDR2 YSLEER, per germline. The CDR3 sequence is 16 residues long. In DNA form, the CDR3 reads TGCGCCAGCAGCCAAGATACTCTAAGGGGCACAGATACGCAGTATTTT. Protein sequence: CASSQDTLRGTDTQYF.

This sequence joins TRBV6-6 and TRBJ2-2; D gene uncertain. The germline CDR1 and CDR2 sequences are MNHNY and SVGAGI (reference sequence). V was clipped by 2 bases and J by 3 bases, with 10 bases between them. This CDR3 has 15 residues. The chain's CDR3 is CASSYVKPDTGELFF. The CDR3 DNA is TGTGCCAGCAGTTACGTGAAACCTGACACCGGGGAGCTGTTTTTT.

CDR3 DNA: TGTGCCAGCTCACCAATTTCAGGGAACTATGGCTACACCTTC. Translating gives CASSPISGNYGYTF. This chain links TRBV18 with TRBJ1-2; the D gene is possibly TRBD1 (5 bases). CDR1 and CDR2 from the germline V gene are KGHSH and LQKENI. The CDR3 runs 14 residues. V gave up 2 bases and J gave up 2 bases, with 9 bases separating them.

CDR3 sequence: CASSKRSSPDTQYF. The CDR3 region has the DNA TGTGCCAGCTCAAAACGTTCCAGCCCAGATACGCAGTATTTT. The genes are TRBV18 and TRBJ2-3; D is ambiguous. V was shortened by 5 bases and J by 4 bases, with 13 bases between the two germline ends. The CDR3 length is 14 residues. Germline CDR1 is KGHSH and CDR2 is LQKENI.

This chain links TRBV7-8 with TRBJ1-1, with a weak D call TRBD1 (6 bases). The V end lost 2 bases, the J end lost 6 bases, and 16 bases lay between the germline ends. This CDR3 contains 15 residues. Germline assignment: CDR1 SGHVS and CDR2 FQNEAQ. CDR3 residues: CASSLIQGKGPEAFF. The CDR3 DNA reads TGTGCCAGCAGCTTAATCCAGGGGAAGGGGCCTGAAGCTTTCTTT. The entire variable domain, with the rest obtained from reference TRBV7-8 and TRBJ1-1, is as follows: GAGVSQSPRYKVAKRGQDVALRCDPISGHVSLFWYQQALGQGPEFLTYFQNEAQLDKSGLPSDRFFAERPEGSVSTLKIQRTQQEDSAVYLCASSLIQGKGPEAFFGQGTRLTVV.

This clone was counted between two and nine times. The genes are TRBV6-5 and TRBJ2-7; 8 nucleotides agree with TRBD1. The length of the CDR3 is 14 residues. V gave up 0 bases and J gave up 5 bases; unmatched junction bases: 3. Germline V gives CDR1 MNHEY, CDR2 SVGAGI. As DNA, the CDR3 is TGTGCCAGCAGTTACTCCGAACAGGGGGACGAGCAGTACTTC. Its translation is CASSYSEQGDEQYF.

In DNA, the CDR3 is TGCGCCGTCCCGGGACTAGCGGGCCTGAGCTCCTACAATGAGCAGTTCTTC. Translation gives CAVPGLAGLSSYNEQFF. J is TRBJ2-1 and V is TRBV10-1, with 12 bases lining up with TRBD2. Per germline, CDR1 WNHNN and CDR2 SYGVQD (reference sequence). The CDR3 is made up of 17 amino acids. The V gene end was trimmed by 11 bases and the J gene end by 0 bases; junction bases not matched to a gene: 11.

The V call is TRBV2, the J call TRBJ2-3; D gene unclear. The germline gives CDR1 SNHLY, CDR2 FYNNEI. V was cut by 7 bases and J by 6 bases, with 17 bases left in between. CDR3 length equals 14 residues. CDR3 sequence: CASTPGPGSDTQYF. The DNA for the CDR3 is TGTGCCAGCACCCCGGGCCCAGGTTCGGATACGCAGTATTTT.